Shown below are 18 T cell receptor beta chains from a single sample sequenced in a study of spatial heterogeneity in lung cancer. Time point noted: blood at routine non-recurrence follow-up after resection. TCRdb ran MiXCR on the 5' RACE reads and lists one entry per CDR3 protein. The profile shows 110,000 or so distinct CDR3 sequences, more than 10% of them singletons. Material: PBMCs, obtained at follow-up. These receptors came from a female donor with early-stage non-small cell lung cancer.

This chain joins TRBV28 and TRBJ2-4, with 9 bases fitting TRBD2. Per germline, CDR1 MDHEN and CDR2 SYDVKM. Losses at the gene ends were 8 bases for V and 1 base for J; bases not matched to a gene: 21. The CDR3 runs 20 residues. CDR3 sequence: CASGQVGVGGRAQAKNIQYF. The CDR3 coding sequence is TGTGCCAGCGGTCAAGTGGGGGTTGGCGGGAGGGCCCAGGCCAAAAACATTCAGTACTTC.

This clonotype came up a few times. This chain links TRBV12-3 or TRBV12-4 with TRBJ2-4, with unresolved D. The CDR3 loop spans 14 amino acids. V was trimmed by 3 bases and J by 7 bases, leaving 13 bases between them. CDR3 in amino acids: CASSFDSAQNIQYF. As DNA, the CDR3 is TGTGCCAGCAGTTTTGATTCAGCTCAGAACATTCAGTACTTC.

This clonotype has more than one count but fewer than ten. The chain combines TRBV11-2 with TRBJ2-1, with D unresolved. The V end was cut by 2 bases, the J end by 8 bases, with 4 bases between. The germline V gene has CDR1 SGHAT and CDR2 FQNNGV. The CDR3 length is 11 residues. The CDR3 loop reads CASSLSHEQFF. The CDR3 DNA follows: TGTGCCAGCAGCTTATCTCATGAGCAGTTCTTC.

The rearrangement uses TRBV6-2 or TRBV6-3 and TRBJ2-1; D unresolved. The CDR3 extends over 13 amino acids. Per germline, CDR1 MNHEY and CDR2 SVGEGT. With 2 bases removed from V and 3 bases from J, the gap between germline ends came to 5 bases. CDR3 coding DNA: TGTGCCAGCAGTTACCAGATCTACAATGAGCAGTTCTTC. Translated, it gives CASSYQIYNEQFF.

The chain couples TRBV7-2 to TRBJ1-5; 7 positions match TRBD1. The junction had 10 bases not matched to a gene; V was cut back by 5 bases and J by 0 bases. CDR1 is SGHTA and CDR2 is FQGNSA in the germline V gene. CDR3 length: 17 residues. CDR3 loop: CASSPRQGWTSNQPQHF. The CDR3 nucleotides read TGTGCCAGCAGCCCCCGACAGGGATGGACTAGCAATCAGCCCCAGCATTTT.

The genes are TRBV2 and TRBJ2-3, with D perhaps given as TRBD1 or TRBD2 (5 bases each). Trimming cost V 4 bases and J 1 base, with 15 bases left between them. Germline V gene sequence: CDR1 SNHLY, CDR2 FYNNEI. The CDR3 runs to 16 residues. The CDR3 loop is CASSGVNVGGTDTQYF. For the CDR3, the DNA is TGTGCCAGCAGTGGAGTCAACGTGGGGGGCACAGATACGCAGTATTTT. Full variable domain (outside the CDR3, taken from reference TRBV2 and TRBJ2-3): EPEVTQTPSHQVTQMGQEVILRCVPISNHLYFYWYRQILGQKVEFLVSFYNNEISEKSEIFDDQFSVERPDGSNFTLKIRSTKLEDSAMYFCASSGVNVGGTDTQYFGPGTRLTVL.

This clonotype has only a few counts. CDR3 nucleotides: TGTGCCAGCAGTTACGGGGGGACTAGCGGGAGGCTCCAAGAGACCCAGTACTTC. The encoded protein is CASSYGGTSGRLQETQYF. This chain joins TRBV6-2 or TRBV6-3 and TRBJ2-5, with 15 bases matching TRBD2. There are 18 residues in the CDR3. Germline V gene sequence: CDR1 MNHEY, CDR2 SVGEGT. Losses at the gene ends were 2 bases for V and 1 base for J; bases not matched to a gene: 5.

V and J are TRBV27 and TRBJ2-3, with D tentatively TRBD1 or TRBD2 (7 bases each). Germline lookup yields CDR1 MNHEY and CDR2 SMNVEV (reference sequence). CDR3 length: 14 amino acids. Trimming shortened V by 6 bases and J by 7 bases, and 17 bases separated the two germline ends. The CDR3 DNA sequence: TGTGCCAGCAGAAGACAGGGAGGGAGGTATACGCAGTATTTT. Translation: CASRRQGGRYTQYF.

The chain combines TRBV29-1 with TRBJ1-2; D gene ambiguous. Looked up from germline, CDR1 is SQVTM and CDR2 is ANQGSEA. This CDR3 spans 13 amino acids. Deletions cut 2 bases from V and 6 bases from J, with 13 bases between. CDR3: CSVERGLGNGYTF. DNA of the CDR3: TGCAGCGTTGAACGGGGTCTAGGAAATGGCTACACCTTC.

Only a few counts were recorded for this clonotype. The chain employs TRBV28 and TRBJ2-1; 11 nucleotides agree with TRBD2. V gave up 5 bases and J gave up 0 bases; unmatched junction bases: 3. Germline CDR1 MDHEN, CDR2 SYDVKM. CDR3 length equals 16 residues. The CDR3 loop is CASSGLAGSSYNEQFF. The CDR3 nucleotides are TGTGCCAGCAGTGGACTAGCGGGTAGCTCCTACAATGAGCAGTTCTTC.

The DNA of the CDR3 is TGTGCCAGTAGTAGGGTCCAGAAAGAGACCCAGTACTTC. This sequence encodes CASSRVQKETQYF. The V gene is TRBV19, the J gene TRBJ2-5; D is unclear. Germline assignment: CDR1 LNHDA and CDR2 SQIVND (reference sequence). There are 13 residues in the CDR3. Trimming shortened V by 4 bases and J by 3 bases, and 9 bases separated the two germline ends.

This clonotype was counted a few times. The rearrangement uses TRBV28 and TRBJ1-5; D unclear. The V gene lost 5 bases and the J gene lost 11 bases, with 13 bases spanning the gap. The CDR3 has 12 residues. The V gene's germline CDR1 is MDHEN and CDR2 SYDVKM. This chain's CDR3 is CASSVLGGAQHF. The DNA of the CDR3 is TGTGCCAGCAGTGTTCTCGGCGGGGCCCAGCATTTT.

This clonotype was observed a few times. Its ends do not fully match the called genes, so a read error is possible. The rearrangement joins TRBV20-1 to TRBJ2-1, with a weak D call TRBD2 (5 bases). Per the germline V gene, CDR1 is DFQATT and CDR2 is SNEGSKA (reference sequence). The CDR3 covers 10 residues. CDR3: CSALDNEQFF. In nucleotides, the CDR3 is TGCAGTGCACTAGACAACGAGCAGTTCTTC.

This clonotype was recorded at least ten times. This sequence joins TRBV2 and TRBJ2-7; D is uncertain. The CDR3 runs 12 residues. The ends were cut back, 4 bases at V and 4 bases at J, with 8 bases in the middle. Per germline, CDR1 SNHLY and CDR2 FYNNEI. DNA of the CDR3: TGTGCCAGCAGTGGCACGGGTTACGAGCAGTACTTC. The encoded protein is CASSGTGYEQYF. The variable domain in full, completed from reference TRBV2 and TRBJ2-7, reads EPEVTQTPSHQVTQMGQEVILRCVPISNHLYFYWYRQILGQKVEFLVSFYNNEISEKSEIFDDQFSVERPDGSNFTLKIRSTKLEDSAMYFCASSGTGYEQYFGPGTRLTVT.

Many counts were recorded for this clonotype. The rearrangement links TRBV19 to TRBJ2-5, with D uncertain. CDR1 and CDR2 (germline): LNHDA, SQIVND (reference sequence). V was clipped by 6 bases and J by 1 base, with 18 bases between them. CDR3 length: 16 amino acids. CDR3 in amino acids: CASSTVIQFTQETQYF. As DNA, the CDR3 is TGTGCCAGTAGCACCGTGATCCAATTTACCCAAGAGACCCAGTACTTC.

This chain joins TRBV27 and TRBJ1-2; D not resolved. CDR3 length: 15 residues. Trimming cost V 5 bases and J 2 bases, with 15 bases left between them. The germline CDR1 and CDR2 sequences are MNHEY and SMNVEV (reference sequence). In nucleotides, the CDR3 is TGTGCCAGCAGTATTTCTAATCGACTGAACTATGGCTACACCTTC. Residues: CASSISNRLNYGYTF.

The rearrangement links TRBV28 to TRBJ1-6; possible D gene TRBD1, 5 bases. CDR1 and CDR2 (germline): MDHEN, SYDVKM. There are 13 residues in the CDR3. V dropped 10 bases and J dropped 10 bases, with 17 bases sitting between them. CDR3: CATLGADASPLHF. The CDR3 bases are TGTGCCACCCTAGGGGCGGACGCCTCACCCCTCCACTTT.

The V call is TRBV2, the J call TRBJ1-4; 8 nucleotides agree with TRBD1. Germline values: CDR1 SNHLY, CDR2 FYNNEI. The CDR3 sequence is 14 residues long. Unmatched junction bases numbered 5, after V lost 4 bases and J lost 7 bases. CDR3 amino acids: CASSGTGLREKLFF. For the CDR3, the DNA is TGTGCCAGCAGTGGGACAGGGTTGCGTGAAAAACTGTTTTTT.